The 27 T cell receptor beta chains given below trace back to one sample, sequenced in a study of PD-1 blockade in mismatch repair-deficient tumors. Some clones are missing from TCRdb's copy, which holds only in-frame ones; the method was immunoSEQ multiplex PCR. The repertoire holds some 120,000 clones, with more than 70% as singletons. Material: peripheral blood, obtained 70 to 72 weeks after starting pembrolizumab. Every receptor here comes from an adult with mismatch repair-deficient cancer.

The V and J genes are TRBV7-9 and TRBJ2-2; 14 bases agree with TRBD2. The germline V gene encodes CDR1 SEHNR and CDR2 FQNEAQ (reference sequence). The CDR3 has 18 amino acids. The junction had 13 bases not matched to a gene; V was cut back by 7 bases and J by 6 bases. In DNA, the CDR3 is TGTGCCAGCATTGGCGGGACTAGCGGGAGTGGTGGGGCCGGGGAGCTGTTTTTT. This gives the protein CASIGGTSGSGGAGELFF.

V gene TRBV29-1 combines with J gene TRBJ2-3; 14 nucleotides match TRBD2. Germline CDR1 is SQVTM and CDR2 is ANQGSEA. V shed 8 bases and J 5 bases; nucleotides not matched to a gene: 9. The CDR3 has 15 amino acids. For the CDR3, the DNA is TGCAGCTCCCCGGGACTAGCGGGAGAAGTAGATACGCAGTATTTT. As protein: CSSPGLAGEVDTQYF.

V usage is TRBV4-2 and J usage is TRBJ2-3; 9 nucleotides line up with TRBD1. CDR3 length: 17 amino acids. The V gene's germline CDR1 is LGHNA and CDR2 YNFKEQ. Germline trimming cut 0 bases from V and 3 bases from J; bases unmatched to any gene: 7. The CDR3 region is CASSQEPGQGSTDTQYF. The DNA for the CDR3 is TGTGCCAGCAGCCAAGAGCCGGGACAGGGATCGACAGATACGCAGTATTTT.

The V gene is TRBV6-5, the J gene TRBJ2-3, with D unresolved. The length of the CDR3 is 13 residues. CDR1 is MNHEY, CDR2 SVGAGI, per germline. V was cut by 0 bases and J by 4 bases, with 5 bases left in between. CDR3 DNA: TGTGCCAGCAGTTACTCTAGCCCAGATACGCAGTATTTT. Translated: CASSYSSPDTQYF.

CDR3 protein: CASSPLAYHQQFF. In nucleotides, the CDR3 is TGTGCCAGCAGCCCTTTAGCATACCATCAGCAGTTCTTC. The chain has TRBV4-2 and TRBJ2-1; no definite D call. Germline V gives CDR1 LGHNA, CDR2 YNFKEQ. This CDR3 comprises 13 residues. V was trimmed by 4 bases and J by 11 bases, leaving 15 bases between them.

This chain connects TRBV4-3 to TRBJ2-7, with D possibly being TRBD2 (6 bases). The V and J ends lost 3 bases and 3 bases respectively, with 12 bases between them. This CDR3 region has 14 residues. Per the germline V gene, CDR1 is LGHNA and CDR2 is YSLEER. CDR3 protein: CASSQGTADYEQYF. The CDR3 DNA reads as TGCGCCAGCAGCCAGGGGACTGCCGACTACGAGCAGTACTTC.

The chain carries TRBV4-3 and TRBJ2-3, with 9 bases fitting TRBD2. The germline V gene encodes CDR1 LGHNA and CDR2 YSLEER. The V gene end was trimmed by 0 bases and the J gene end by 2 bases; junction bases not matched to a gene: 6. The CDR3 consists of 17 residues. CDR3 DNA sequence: TGCGCCAGCAGCCAAGATCGCTCTAGCGGGGTCACAGATACGCAGTATTTT. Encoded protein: CASSQDRSSGVTDTQYF.

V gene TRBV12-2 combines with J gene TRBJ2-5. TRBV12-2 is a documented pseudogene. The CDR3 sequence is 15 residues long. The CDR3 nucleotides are TGTGCAAGTCGCTTAGCCGAGGACGGACAAGAGACCCAGTACTTC. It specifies CASRLAEDGQETQYF.

For the CDR3, the DNA is TGTGCCAGCAGTGAATGGCCTTACAATGAGCAGTTCTTC. It specifies CASSEWPYNEQFF. The chain carries TRBV6-1 and TRBJ2-1, with no clear D. The germline CDR1 and CDR2 sequences are MNHNS and SASEGT. This CDR3 spans 13 amino acids. V was shortened by 2 bases and J by 4 bases, with 6 bases between the two germline ends.

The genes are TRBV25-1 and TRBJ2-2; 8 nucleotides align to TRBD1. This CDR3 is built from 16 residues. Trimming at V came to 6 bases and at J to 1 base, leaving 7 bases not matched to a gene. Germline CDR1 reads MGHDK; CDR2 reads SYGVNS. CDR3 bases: TGTGCCAGCAGGGACAGGGACGGGAAGAACACCGGGGAGCTGTTTTTT. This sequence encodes CASRDRDGKNTGELFF.

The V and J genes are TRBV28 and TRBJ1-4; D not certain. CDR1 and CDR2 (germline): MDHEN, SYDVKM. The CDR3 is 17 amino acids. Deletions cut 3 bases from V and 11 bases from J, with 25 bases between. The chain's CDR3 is CASSFASWTEVGFKLFF. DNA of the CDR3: TGTGCCAGCAGTTTCGCCTCGTGGACGGAGGTTGGATTTAAACTGTTTTTT.

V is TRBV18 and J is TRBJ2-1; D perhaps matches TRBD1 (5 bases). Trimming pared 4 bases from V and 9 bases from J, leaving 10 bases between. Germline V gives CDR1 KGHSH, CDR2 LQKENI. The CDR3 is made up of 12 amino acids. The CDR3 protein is CASSRAGAEQFF. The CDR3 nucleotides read TGTGCCAGCTCACGTGCTGGGGCTGAGCAGTTCTTC. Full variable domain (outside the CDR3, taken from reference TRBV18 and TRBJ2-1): NAGVMQNPRHLVRRRGQEARLRCSPMKGHSHVYWYRQLPEEGLKFMVYLQKENIIDESGMPKERFSAEFPKEGPSILRIQQVVRGDSAAYFCASSRAGAEQFFGPGTRLTVL.

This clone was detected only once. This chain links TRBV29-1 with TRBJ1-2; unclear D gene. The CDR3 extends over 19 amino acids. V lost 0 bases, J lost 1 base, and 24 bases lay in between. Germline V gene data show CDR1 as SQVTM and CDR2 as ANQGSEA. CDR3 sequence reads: CSVEDLGETSHLFNYGYTF. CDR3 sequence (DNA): TGCAGCGTTGAAGATCTTGGGGAGACAAGTCATTTATTTAACTATGGCTACACCTTC.

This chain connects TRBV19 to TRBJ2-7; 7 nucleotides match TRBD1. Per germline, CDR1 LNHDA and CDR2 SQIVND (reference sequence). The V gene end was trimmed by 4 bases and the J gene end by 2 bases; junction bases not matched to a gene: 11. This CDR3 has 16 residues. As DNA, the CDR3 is TGTGCCAGTAGTAGAGAGGGACAGAGCTTGGCCTACGAGCAGTACTTC. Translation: CASSREGQSLAYEQYF.

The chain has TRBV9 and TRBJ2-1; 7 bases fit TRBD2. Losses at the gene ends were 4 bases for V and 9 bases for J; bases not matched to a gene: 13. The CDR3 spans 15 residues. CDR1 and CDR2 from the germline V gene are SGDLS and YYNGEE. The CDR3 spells CASSPRGGSVPEQFF. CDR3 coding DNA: TGTGCCAGCAGCCCCCGCGGCGGGAGTGTCCCTGAGCAGTTCTTC.

This CDR3 is CASSLERPLADTQYF. Here the CDR3 DNA reads TGTGCCAGCAGCTTAGAAAGGCCCCTGGCAGATACGCAGTATTTT. The chain joins TRBV11-2 to TRBJ2-3; D unclear. With 0 bases removed from V and 4 bases from J, the gap between germline ends came to 11 bases. Germline V CDR1 and CDR2: SGHAT, FQNNGV. This CDR3 region has 15 residues. Combining the CDR3 with reference TRBV11-2 and TRBJ2-3 gives the whole variable domain EAGVAQSPRYKIIEKRQSVAFWCNPISGHATLYWYQQILGQGPKLLIQFQNNGVVDDSQLPKDRFSAERLKGVDSTLKIQPAKLEDSAVYLCASSLERPLADTQYFGPGTRLTVL.

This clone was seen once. CDR3 protein: CAITPAGASSYEQYF. CDR3 sequence (DNA): TGTGCCATCACTCCAGCGGGAGCTTCTTCGTACGAGCAGTACTTC. The chain joins TRBV10-3 to TRBJ2-7, with 8 bases lining up with TRBD2. The CDR3 is made up of 15 amino acids. Germline loops: CDR1 ENHRY, CDR2 SYGVKD. V shed 7 bases and J 4 bases; nucleotides not matched to a gene: 12.

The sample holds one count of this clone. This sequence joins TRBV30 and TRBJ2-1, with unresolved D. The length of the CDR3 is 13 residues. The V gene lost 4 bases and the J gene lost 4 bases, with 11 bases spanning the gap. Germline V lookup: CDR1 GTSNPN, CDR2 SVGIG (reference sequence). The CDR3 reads CAWMGWDYNEQFF. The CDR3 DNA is TGTGCCTGGATGGGTTGGGATTACAATGAGCAGTTCTTC.

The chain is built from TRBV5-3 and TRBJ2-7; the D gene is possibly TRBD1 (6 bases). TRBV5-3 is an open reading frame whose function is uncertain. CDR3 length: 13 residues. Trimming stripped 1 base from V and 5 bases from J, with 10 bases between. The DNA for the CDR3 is TGTGCCAGAAGCTTGCAGGGGCCCGACGAGCAGTACTTC. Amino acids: CARSLQGPDEQYF.

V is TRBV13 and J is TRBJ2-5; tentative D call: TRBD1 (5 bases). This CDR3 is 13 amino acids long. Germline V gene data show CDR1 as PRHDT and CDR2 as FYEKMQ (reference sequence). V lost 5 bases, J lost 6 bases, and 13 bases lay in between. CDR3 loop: CASSLGKGKTQYF. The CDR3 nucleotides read TGTGCCAGCAGCCTGGGAAAGGGGAAGACCCAGTACTTC.

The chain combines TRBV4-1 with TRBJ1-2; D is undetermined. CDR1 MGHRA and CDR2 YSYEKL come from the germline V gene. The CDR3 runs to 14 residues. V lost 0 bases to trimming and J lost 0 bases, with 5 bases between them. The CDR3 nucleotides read TGCGCCAGCAGCCAAGAGGTAGCTAACTATGGCTACACCTTC. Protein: CASSQEVANYGYTF.

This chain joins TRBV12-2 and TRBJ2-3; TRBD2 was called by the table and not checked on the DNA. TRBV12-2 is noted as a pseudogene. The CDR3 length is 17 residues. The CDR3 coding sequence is TGTGCAAGTCGCTTAGGGGGCCTAGCGGGGCAGGCAGATACGCAGTATTTT. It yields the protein CASRLGGLAGQADTQYF.

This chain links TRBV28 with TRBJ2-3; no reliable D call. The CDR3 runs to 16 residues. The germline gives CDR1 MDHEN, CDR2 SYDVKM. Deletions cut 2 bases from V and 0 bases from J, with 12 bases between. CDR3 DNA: TGTGCCAGCAGTTTAACGCGGACCGAAAGCACAGATACGCAGTATTTT. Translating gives CASSLTRTESTDTQYF.

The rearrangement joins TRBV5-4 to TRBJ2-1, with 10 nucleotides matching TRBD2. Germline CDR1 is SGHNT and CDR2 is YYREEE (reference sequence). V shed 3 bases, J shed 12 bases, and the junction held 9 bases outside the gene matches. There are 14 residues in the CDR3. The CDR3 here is CASSWDPSGSGQFF. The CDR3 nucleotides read TGTGCCAGCAGCTGGGACCCTAGCGGGAGCGGGCAGTTCTTC.

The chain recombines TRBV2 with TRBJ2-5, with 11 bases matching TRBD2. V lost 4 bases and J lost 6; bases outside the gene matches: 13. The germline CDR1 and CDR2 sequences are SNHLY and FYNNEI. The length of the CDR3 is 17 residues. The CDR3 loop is CASSGTSGSNGVKTQYF. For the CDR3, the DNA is TGTGCCAGCAGTGGAACTAGCGGGAGTAACGGGGTAAAGACCCAGTACTTC.

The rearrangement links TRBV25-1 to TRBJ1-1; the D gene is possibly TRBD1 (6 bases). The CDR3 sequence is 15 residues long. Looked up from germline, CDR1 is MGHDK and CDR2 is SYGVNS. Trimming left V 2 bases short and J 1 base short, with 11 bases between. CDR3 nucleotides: TGTGCCAGCAGTGAAACGAGCAGGGGGAACACTGAAGCTTTCTTT. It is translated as CASSETSRGNTEAFF.

The CDR3 reads CASTTLGRDEQYF. DNA for the CDR3: TGTGCCAGTACGACCCTGGGTAGGGATGAGCAGTACTTC. The rearrangement links TRBV2 to TRBJ2-7; unclear D gene. The CDR3 is 13 amino acids. CDR1 is SNHLY, CDR2 FYNNEI, per germline. Trimming shortened V by 9 bases and J by 7 bases, and 19 bases separated the two germline ends.